The sequence of this T cell receptor beta chain was determined in a study of blood T cell repertoires in COVID-19. V was pared by 4 bases and J by 7 bases, with 7 bases of the junction left unmatched. Germline assignment: CDR1 SGHDT and CDR2 YYEEEE. CDR3 size: 15 residues. Per the original data handling: Amplifying reference gene primers gave estimates of nucleated cell counts. The data were produced by immunoSEQ multiplex PCR, yet TCRdb's version contains in-frame clones alone and is incomplete. V and J calls and clone size are given by that table; D and trimming were obtained from the DNA. The table has some 20,000 clones, around nine tenths seen once.

Sequencing was carried out using peripheral blood. The TCR sequence derives from a man aged 40-55 years with active COVID-19. The chain has TRBV5-6 and TRBJ2-1, with 11 bases aligning to TRBD2. CDR3 in amino acids: CASSHRRTSGNEQFF. Here the CDR3 DNA reads TGTGCCAGCAGCCATCGTAGGACTAGCGGGAATGAGCAGTTCTTC.